This T cell receptor (beta chain) was observed in a study of cytomegalovirus exposure and HLA in healthy donors. This CDR3 has 12 residues. V lost 6 bases, J lost 7 bases, and 12 bases lay in between. CDR1 is MNHNS, CDR2 SASEGT, per germline. This clone was detected a few times. PCR employed 60 Vbeta and 13 Jbeta primers. Using immunoSEQ multiplex PCR, the repertoire was profiled, and TCRdb retains in-frame clones only, with some absent. Found here are some 220,000 clones, roughly 73% of them singletons; the top ten hold about 0.47%. Sequencing input: PBMCs. The chain couples TRBV6-1 to TRBJ1-1; no clear D gene. This clonotype was obtained from a boy aged 5 to 17 in good health and CMV-seronegative. This chain's CDR3 is CASSPTGGEAFF. The CDR3 bases are TGTGCCAGCAGCCCCACCGGCGGTGAAGCTTTCTTT.